The subject of this entry is one T cell receptor (beta chain). Its antigen remains unidentified. The sample comes from a study of blood T cells in healthy people across ages. General observations from the study: Diversity of TCR beta per million T cells declined in a roughly linear way with age.

The donors, all healthy, were Caucasians living in Russia, aged roughly 6 to 100. A sample-barcoded 5' primer and a J-beta primer mix were used in a second PCR of roughly 6 to 12 cycles. MiXCR was run by TCRdb on the 5' RACE reads, yielding one entry per CDR3 protein. This table holds 1 million or so distinct CDR3 sequences, less than 50% found once. This CDR3 is built from 17 residues. The germline V gene has CDR1 SGHTA and CDR2 FQGTGA. Trimming shortened V by 3 bases and J by 1 base, and 13 bases separated the two germline ends. Material: blood. The V call is TRBV7-3, the J call TRBJ2-6; D may be TRBD2 (6 bases). This TCR came from a woman aged 60-75 years in good health. CDR3 amino acids: CASSFGGRRSGANVLTF. The DNA of the CDR3 is TGTGCCAGCAGCTTCGGGGGAAGAAGATCTGGGGCCAACGTCCTGACTTTC.